This T cell receptor beta chain was captured in a study of post-analysis software for immune sequencing data. The overall study: Disease trajectories encompassed relapsing-remitting, secondary progressive and progressive-relapsing multiple sclerosis. Study conclusions and caveats: Samples from a shared batch, those prepared together, strongly co-clustered by F measure. TRBV5-6, TRBV5-1 and TRBV20-1 belonged to a set of roughly 5 TRBV segments that were more frequent in patients than controls. When compared against controls, multiple sclerosis patients showed significantly lower normalized Chao1 diversity.

CDR1 and CDR2 from the germline V gene are SGHTA and FQGNSA. The CDR3 covers 14 residues. The V gene lost 5 bases and the J gene lost 7 bases, with 14 bases spanning the gap. As concerns this clonotype: Its antigen is not known.

TCR beta cDNA libraries had unique molecular identifiers. cDNA molecules numbering 450,000 to 650,000 came from roughly 1 to 10 million T cells. TCRdb reprocessed the PCR reads via MiXCR and lists one record per CDR3 protein. Here the sample spans hundreds of thousands of distinct CDR3 sequences, 25% to 30% being singletons. This sequence was found in a girl aged 5-17 years with multiple sclerosis. Material for sequencing was blood. V and J are TRBV7-2 and TRBJ1-4; weak D call: TRBD1 (6 bases). In DNA form, the CDR3 reads TGTGCCAGCAGCGCCGCGACCAGGGGTGAAAAACTGTTTTTT. Amino acid sequence: CASSAATRGEKLFF.